These T cell receptor beta chains were read from a single sample in a study of blood T cell repertoires in COVID-19. Sequencing used immunoSEQ multiplex PCR; TCRdb keeps in-frame clones, though not all of them. The sample has some 300,000 clones; 90% are singletons. The specimen was peripheral blood. The receptors derive from a woman between 50 and 59 years old with COVID-19, enrolled during active disease. Both conserved end residues are trimmed from each CDR3.

j_gene,v_gene,CDR3aa
TRBJ1-3,TRBV21-1,ASQDSSSGNTIY
TRBJ1-1,TRBV7-3,ASSFDRTTEAF
TRBJ2-3,TRBV15,ATNQWRGTLTDTQY
TRBJ1-5,TRBV20-1,SASKSAGGGASQPQH
TRBJ1-2,TRBV6-2/TRBV6-3,ASSYSERFYGYT
TRBJ1-2,TRBV11-3,ASSFGGDRGYGYT
TRBJ1-2,TRBV6-5,ASRNTGADGYT
TRBJ1-1,TRBV28,ASITEGVAAF
TRBJ2-2,TRBV5-4,ASSFGSSSTGELF
TRBJ1-3,TRBV18,ASSPGQLLSGNTIY
TRBJ2-7,TRBV7-9,ASSLKAGSYEQY
TRBJ1-4,TRBV19,ASTISPRAGEKLF
TRBJ2-1,TRBV6-5,ASTRLAGVDNEQF
TRBJ2-2,TRBV5-8,ASRRTGFMAGELF
TRBJ2-5,TRBV19,ASSGGAQETQY
TRBJ2-5,TRBV6-6,ASSPGGAGKETQY
TRBJ1-1,TRBV5-8,ASSSGTGIAEAF
TRBJ2-7,TRBV18,ASSPSGGSYEQY
TRBJ1-1,TRBV7-9,ASSPLSNTEAF
TRBJ2-1,TRBV9,ASSVGLAGITSYNEQF
TRBJ2-2,TRBV29-1,SVEGGLGTGELF
TRBJ1-6,TRBV27,ASSFLQGDNSPLH
TRBJ2-4,TRBV9,ASSVTSGSQSIQY
TRBJ1-2,TRBV7-9,ASSFGQNYGYT
TRBJ2-7,TRBV30,AWNLGDSSYEQY
TRBJ2-1,TRBV6-5,ASIHGLAVNNEQF
TRBJ1-1,TRBV6-5,ASSYSMVDSLAF
TRBJ1-1,TRBV27,ASSINRQGATEAF
TRBJ1-1,TRBV20-1,SASKTGRVNTEAF
TRBJ2-5,TRBV7-9,ASSFPKGREGLLETQY